This entry features one T cell receptor (beta chain) sequence. Its target is unknown. V dropped 0 bases and J dropped 8 bases, with 15 bases sitting between them. The CDR3 contains 15 residues. CDR1 and CDR2 from the germline V gene are SGHRS and YFSETQ. Clones were read by immunoSEQ multiplex PCR, and TCRdb kept only the in-frame ones, dropping some. The top ten clones hold around 4.7% of a sample with 150,000 or so clones, around nine tenths of them seen once. These data come from a study of lymphopenia after photon versus proton radiotherapy. General study points: Oligoclonal CD8+ Temra expansion after nadir drove photon patients' diversity drop. A bigger post-nadir fall in TCR diversity correlated inversely with survival time in deceased patients. Under photons, naive T cells and diversity fell while effector/memory populations rose.

V and J are TRBV5-1 and TRBJ2-1; the D gene could be TRBD1 or TRBD2 (5 bases each). The sample was peripheral blood, taken from a patient treated with photon-based radiotherapy. The TCR sequence derives from a man aged 50 or older with gastric cancer. The CDR3 loop is CASSLEGTRAHEQFF. As DNA, the CDR3 is TGCGCCAGCAGCTTGGAGGGGACCCGGGCCCATGAGCAGTTCTTC.